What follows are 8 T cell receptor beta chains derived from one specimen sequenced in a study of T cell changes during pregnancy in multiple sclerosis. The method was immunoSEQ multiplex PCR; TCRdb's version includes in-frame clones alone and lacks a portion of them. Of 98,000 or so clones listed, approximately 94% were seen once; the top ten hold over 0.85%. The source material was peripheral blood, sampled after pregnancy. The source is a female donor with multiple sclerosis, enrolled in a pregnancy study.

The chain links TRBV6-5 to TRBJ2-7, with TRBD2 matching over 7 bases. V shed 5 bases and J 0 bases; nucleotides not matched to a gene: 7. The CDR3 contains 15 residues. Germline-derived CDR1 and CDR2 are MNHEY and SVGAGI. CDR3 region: CASSAVLADSYEQYF. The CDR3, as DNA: TGTGCCAGCAGTGCCGTCCTAGCGGACTCCTACGAGCAGTACTTC.

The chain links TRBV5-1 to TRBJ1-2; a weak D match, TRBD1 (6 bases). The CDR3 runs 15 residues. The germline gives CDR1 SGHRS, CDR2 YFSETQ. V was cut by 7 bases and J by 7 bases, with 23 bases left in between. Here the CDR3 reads CASYNSTGLLGGYTF. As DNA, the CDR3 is TGCGCCAGCTATAATTCGACAGGTCTTTTAGGTGGCTACACCTTC.

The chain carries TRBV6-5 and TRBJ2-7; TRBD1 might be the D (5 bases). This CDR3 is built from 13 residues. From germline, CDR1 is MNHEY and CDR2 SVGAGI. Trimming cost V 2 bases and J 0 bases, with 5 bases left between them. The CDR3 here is CASSYGASYEQYF. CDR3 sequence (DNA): TGTGCCAGCAGTTACGGGGCCTCCTACGAGCAGTACTTC.

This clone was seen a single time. CDR3 DNA: TGTGCCAGTAGTGCAAGGACAGGGCTGGAGACCCAGTACTTC. It translates to CASSARTGLETQYF. This chain uses TRBV19 with TRBJ2-5; 8 bases align to TRBD1. Germline lookup yields CDR1 LNHDA and CDR2 SQIVND (reference sequence). Trimming cost V 5 bases and J 5 bases; bases outside gene matches: 7. This CDR3 contains 14 residues.

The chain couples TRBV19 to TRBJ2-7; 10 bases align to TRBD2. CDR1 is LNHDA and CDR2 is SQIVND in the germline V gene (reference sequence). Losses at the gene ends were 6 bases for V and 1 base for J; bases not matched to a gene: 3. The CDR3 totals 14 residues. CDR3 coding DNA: TGTGCCAGTAGCCCAGCGGGAGGGTCCTACGAGCAGTACTTC. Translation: CASSPAGGSYEQYF.

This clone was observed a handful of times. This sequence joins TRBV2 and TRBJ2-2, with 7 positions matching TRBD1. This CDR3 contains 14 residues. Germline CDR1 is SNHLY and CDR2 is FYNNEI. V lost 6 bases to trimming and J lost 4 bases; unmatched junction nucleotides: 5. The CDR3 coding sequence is TGTGCCAGCAGCAGGACAGGTGGCACCGGGGAGCTGTTTTTT. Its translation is CASSRTGGTGELFF. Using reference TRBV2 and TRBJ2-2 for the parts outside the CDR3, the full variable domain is EPEVTQTPSHQVTQMGQEVILRCVPISNHLYFYWYRQILGQKVEFLVSFYNNEISEKSEIFDDQFSVERPDGSNFTLKIRSTKLEDSAMYFCASSRTGGTGELFFGEGSRLTVL.

The CDR3: CSARGASGNYYEQYF. CDR3 bases: TGCAGCGCCCGGGGGGCTAGCGGGAACTACTACGAGCAGTACTTC. V usage is TRBV29-1 and J usage is TRBJ2-7; 9 nucleotides agree with TRBD2. The trim removed 7 bases at V and 3 bases at J, leaving 13 bases unmatched. The CDR3 is made up of 15 amino acids. CDR1 and CDR2 from the germline V gene are SQVTM and ANQGSEA.

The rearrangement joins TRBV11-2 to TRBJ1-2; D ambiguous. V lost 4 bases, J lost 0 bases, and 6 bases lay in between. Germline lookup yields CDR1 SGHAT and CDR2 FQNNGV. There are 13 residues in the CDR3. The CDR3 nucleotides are TGTGCCAGCAGCTCCTCGGCTAACTATGGCTACACCTTC. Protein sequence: CASSSSANYGYTF.